A selection of T cell receptor beta chains follows, all from one sample in a study of shared clonotypes between healthy human individuals. Profiling relied on immunoSEQ multiplex PCR, and the TCRdb table lists in-frame clones only, not all of them. The table has around 1.9 million clones, approximately 94% seen once; the top ten hold roughly 1.8%. The sample taken for sequencing was naive CD8+ T cells from PBMCs. These receptors were collected from a man aged 18 to 30 in good health. Some clones in this sample may be carry-over from other donors' samples. Each CDR3 is given with its conserved first and last residue. The order of the fields is V gene, CDR3 length, clone size, J gene, D gene, CDR3 DNA, CDR3 protein. A D gene is named only where the DNA matches it firmly. Some rows mark clone size as missing; the rest say once, few, many or name a class of expanded clone.

>TRBV27|16|NA|TRBJ2-3|NA
TGTGCCAGCAGTTCCCCTGGGGCTGGGACCACAGATACGCAGTATTTT
CASSSPGAGTTDTQYF
>TRBV29-1|12|once|TRBJ1-3|NA
TGCAGCGTTGAAGGTCGCTGGAACACCATATATTTT
CSVEGRWNTIYF
>TRBV9|13|NA|TRBJ1-1|NA
TGTGCCAGCAGCGTGGGGGACTCCACTGAAGCTTTCTTT
CASSVGDSTEAFF
>TRBV7-6|14|NA|TRBJ1-4|NA
TGTGCCAGCACCCGGGGCCTTTCTAATGAAAAACTGTTTTTT
CASTRGLSNEKLFF
>TRBV19|18|NA|TRBJ1-2|NA
TGTGCCAGTAGTATAGATCTAGAGACAGGTCCTCGACGGCATGGCTACACCTTC
CASSIDLETGPRRHGYTF
>TRBV6-5|14|NA|TRBJ2-1|NA
TGTGCCAGCAGTTACGGGCCTTCCTACAATGAGCAGTTCTTC
CASSYGPSYNEQFF
>TRBV19|15|NA|TRBJ1-3|NA
TGTGCCAGTAGCAATGACGGACGCTCTGGAAACACCATATATTTT
CASSNDGRSGNTIYF
>TRBV28|15|NA|TRBJ2-3|NA
TGTGCCAGCAGTTTTCGGGGGGCAGGCGCAGATACGCAGTATTTT
CASSFRGAGADTQYF
>TRBV16|15|NA|TRBJ1-1|NA
TGTGCCAGCAGCCCCCTCGCCAGGGTCGACACTGAAGCTTTCTTT
CASSPLARVDTEAFF
>TRBV9|16|NA|TRBJ2-3|NA
TGTGCCAGCAGCGTGGGGGCACGAGGGAGCACAGATACGCAGTATTTT
CASSVGARGSTDTQYF
>TRBV5-1|15|NA|TRBJ1-5|NA
TGCGCCAGCAGCCTCACGGTAGGTTCGAATCAGCCCCAGCATTTT
CASSLTVGSNQPQHF
>TRBV19|21|NA|TRBJ2-6|NA
TGTGCCAGTAGTAACCTAACGGGAGGGGGGACAGGGCGGTATGGGGCCAACGTCCTGACTTTC
CASSNLTGGGTGRYGANVLTF
>TRBV19|16|NA|TRBJ1-5|NA
TGTGCCAGTAGTATAGATGAAGGGGTGGGCGGTCAGCCCCAGCATTTT
CASSIDEGVGGQPQHF
>TRBV9|17|NA|TRBJ2-3|TRBD2
TGTGCCAGCAGCGTAGAGGCTAGCGGGAGAGGGGCAGATACGCAGTATTTT
CASSVEASGRGADTQYF
>TRBV4-1|16|NA|TRBJ1-4|TRBD1
TGCGCCAGCAGCCAAGGGACAGGAATAACTAATGAAAAACTGTTTTTT
CASSQGTGITNEKLFF
>TRBV27|13|NA|TRBJ2-7|NA
TGTGCCAGCAGTTTAAACAATCTGGGGGAGCAGTACTTC
CASSLNNLGEQYF
>TRBV30|13|NA|TRBJ2-1|TRBD1
TGTGCCTGGAGTTGGACAGGGGGCGGTGAGCAGTTCTTC
CAWSWTGGGEQFF
>TRBV28|15|NA|TRBJ2-2|NA
TGTGCCAGCAGTTCCGCCGGTATTAACACCGGGGAGCTGTTTTTT
CASSSAGINTGELFF
>TRBV5-8|14|NA|TRBJ1-2|TRBD1
TGTGCCAGCAGCTTCCAGGGACAGGGCTATGGCTACACCTTC
CASSFQGQGYGYTF
>TRBV28|17|few|TRBJ1-1|NA
TGTGCCAGCAGTTATCCGGGACAAGGAGGCTGGAACACTGAAGCTTTCTTT
CASSYPGQGGWNTEAFF
>TRBV9|16|NA|TRBJ2-2|NA
TGTGCCAGCAGCGTTGGGGGAGCGCCGAACACCGGGGAGCTGTTTTTT
CASSVGGAPNTGELFF
>TRBV7-9|17|NA|TRBJ2-3|TRBD2
TGTGCCAGCAGCTTAGTAGAACAGCGGGAGCCCCCAGATACGCAGTATTTT
CASSLVEQREPPDTQYF
>TRBV5-1|13|NA|TRBJ2-1|TRBD2
TGCGCCAGCCGACTAGCGGGTGACAATGAGCAGTTCTTC
CASRLAGDNEQFF
>TRBV7-9|15|NA|TRBJ1-4|NA
TGTGCCAGCAGCCCCCGGGACAAGACTAATGAAAAACTGTTTTTT
CASSPRDKTNEKLFF
>TRBV27|14|NA|TRBJ1-5|NA
TGTGCCAGCAGTTTCCGGGACAAGGGGCAGCCCCAGCATTTT
CASSFRDKGQPQHF
>TRBV30|16|NA|TRBJ2-1|NA
TGTGCCTGGGGGTCCTGGGGCAGCGGCTTCTACAATGAGCAGTTCTTC
CAWGSWGSGFYNEQFF
>TRBV19|16|NA|TRBJ2-3|TRBD2
TGTGCCAGTACCTTTCAGACTAGCGGGGGCACAGATACGCAGTATTTT
CASTFQTSGGTDTQYF
>TRBV5-6|15|NA|TRBJ1-5|NA
TGTGCCAGCAGCTTGTCCCAGGGAAGCAATCAGCCCCAGCATTTT
CASSLSQGSNQPQHF
>TRBV5-1|15|NA|TRBJ2-7|NA
TGCGCCAGCAGCTTGGATAGACTGTTCACCTACGAGCAGTACTTC
CASSLDRLFTYEQYF
>TRBV5-1|14|NA|TRBJ1-1|NA
TGCGCCAGCAGCTTGGTCGGCGTGAACACTGAAGCTTTCTTT
CASSLVGVNTEAFF
>TRBV7-9|14|few|TRBJ1-1|TRBD1
TGTGCCAGCAGCTTACTCACAGGGGGAACTGAAGCTTTCTTT
CASSLLTGGTEAFF
>TRBV6-5|14|NA|TRBJ1-2|NA
TGTGCCAGCAGTTCCCGCAAGACTTTCTATGGCTACACCTTC
CASSSRKTFYGYTF
>TRBV19|15|NA|TRBJ2-1|TRBD2
TGTGCCAGTTGCACAGGTGCGGGAGACTACAATGAGCAGTTCTTC
CASCTGAGDYNEQFF
>TRBV4-1|14|NA|TRBJ2-7|TRBD1
TGCGCCAGCAGCAAGGAGGACAGGGGAGAGGAGCAGTACTTC
CASSKEDRGEEQYF
>TRBV5-3|14|NA|TRBJ2-7|NA
TGTGCCAGAAGCTTGGGAGGGAACGGGGACGAGCAGTACTTC
CARSLGGNGDEQYF
>TRBV9|12|NA|TRBJ2-1|TRBD1
TGTGCCAGCGGGACAGGGTACAATGAGCAGTTCTTC
CASGTGYNEQFF
>TRBV7-9|15|NA|TRBJ1-3|NA
TGTGCCAGCAGCTTAGCGGGCCTGCCGGGAAACACCATATATTTT
CASSLAGLPGNTIYF